The clone carrying this T cell receptor beta chain was picked up many times. The data belong to a study of T cells in Graves' hyperthyroidism and ophthalmopathy. Researchers amplified the TCR beta CDR3 regions from RNA transcripts. A set of HTBI primers served as the primers for a first-round RT-PCR of the TCR CDR3. From the multiplex PCR reads, TCRdb called clonotypes with MiXCR, one entry per CDR3 protein. The sample has roughly 510,000 distinct CDR3 sequences, roughly 20% seen once. CDR3 length: 14 amino acids. From germline, CDR1 is MDHEN and CDR2 SYDVKM. V lost 3 bases and J 4 bases, leaving 12 bases between the germline ends.

Sequenced input: blood. The chain employs TRBV28 and TRBJ1-1, with D unclear. The sequence derives from a young man with Graves' hyperthyroidism. The CDR3 is CASSFHPGITEAFF. The CDR3 DNA sequence: TGTGCCAGCAGTTTTCACCCCGGAATCACTGAAGCTTTCTTT.